Listed here are 30 T cell receptor beta chains from one sample, sequenced in a study of T cell responses to AZD1222 COVID-19 vaccine. The repertoire was sequenced with immunoSEQ multiplex PCR; TCRdb's copy has only in-frame clones and lacks some. This repertoire shows some 130,000 clones, approximately 91% found once; its top ten account for about 6%. Here the sequenced sample was peripheral blood, taken on day 0 of AZD1222 vaccination. The origin of the receptors is an adult in good health.

The V call is TRBV3-1 (or the pseudogene TRBV3-2), the J call TRBJ2-2; D remains unclear. There are 15 residues in the CDR3. CDR1 LGHDT and CDR2 YNNKEL come from the germline V gene (reference sequence). The V end lost 2 bases, the J end lost 3 bases, and 10 bases lay between the germline ends. CDR3 amino acids: CASSQRTGHTGELFF. The CDR3 nucleotides are TGTGCCAGCAGCCAACGAACCGGGCACACCGGGGAGCTGTTTTTT.

The V and J genes are TRBV19 and TRBJ1-3; no definite D call. The CDR3 sequence is 13 residues long. The V gene lost 4 bases and the J gene lost 0 bases, with 4 bases spanning the gap. Germline values: CDR1 LNHDA, CDR2 SQIVND (reference sequence). CDR3 DNA: TGTGCCAGTAGTAGGGGCTCTGGAAACACCATATATTTT. As protein: CASSRGSGNTIYF.

The gene calls are TRBV14 and TRBJ1-4; D gene uncertain. The CDR3 covers 15 residues. Germline V gene data show CDR1 as SGHDN and CDR2 as FVKESK. Between the trimmed V and J ends, which lost 4 bases and 3 bases, there was a span of 12 bases. Written as DNA, the CDR3 is TGTGCCAGCAGCCCCGGGTCACCTGCTAATGAAAAACTGTTTTTT. As protein: CASSPGSPANEKLFF.

The V call is TRBV6-5, the J call TRBJ1-1; 9 bases map to TRBD1. The CDR3 contains 14 residues. Losses at the gene ends were 6 bases for V and 2 bases for J; bases not matched to a gene: 4. CDR1 and CDR2 from the germline V gene are MNHEY and SVGAGI. Here the CDR3 reads CASRQQGANTEAFF. The DNA of the CDR3 is TGTGCCAGCAGGCAACAGGGGGCAAACACTGAAGCTTTCTTT.

V gene TRBV5-6 combines with J gene TRBJ1-1, with D hard to call. Germline CDR1 SGHDT, CDR2 YYEEEE. Trimming left V 0 bases short and J 8 bases short, with 5 bases between. The CDR3 covers 11 residues. Here the CDR3 DNA reads TGTGCCAGCAGCTTGGCAAGAGAAGCTTTCTTT. Residues: CASSLAREAFF.

The rearrangement uses TRBV5-1 and TRBJ2-6; D possibly matches TRBD1 or TRBD2 (5 bases each). CDR3 length: 16 residues. Germline loops: CDR1 SGHRS, CDR2 YFSETQ. Trimming took off 1 base at V and 4 bases at J, with 12 bases between the two ends. CDR3 sequence (DNA): TGCGCCAGCAGCTTGAGGGGACCCGAAGGGGCCAACGTCCTGACTTTC. This gives the protein CASSLRGPEGANVLTF.

The chain is built from TRBV30 and TRBJ1-2, with D possibly being TRBD1 (5 bases). With 4 bases removed from V and 8 bases from J, the gap between germline ends came to 14 bases. CDR1 GTSNPN and CDR2 SVGIG come from the germline V gene (reference sequence). The CDR3 sequence is 12 residues long. In nucleotides, the CDR3 is TGTGCCTGGAATGAAGCAGGGAGGGGCTACACCTTC. Translated, it gives CAWNEAGRGYTF.

The chain couples TRBV5-1 to TRBJ2-7, with D possibly being TRBD2 (6 bases). The germline V gene has CDR1 SGHRS and CDR2 YFSETQ. Trimming shortened V by 0 bases and J by 1 base, and 14 bases separated the two germline ends. This CDR3 contains 16 residues. This CDR3 is CASSLVVAGTSYEQYF. For the CDR3, the DNA is TGCGCCAGCAGCTTGGTCGTTGCAGGGACTTCCTACGAGCAGTACTTC. Full variable domain (remainder filled in from reference TRBV5-1 and TRBJ2-7): KAGVTQTPRYLIKTRGQQVTLSCSPISGHRSVSWYQQTPGQGLQFLFEYFSETQRNKGNFPGRFSGRQFSNSRSEMNVSTLELGDSALYLCASSLVVAGTSYEQYFGPGTRLTVT.

This chain joins TRBV7-2 and TRBJ1-2; 7 nucleotides align to TRBD1. This CDR3 spans 16 amino acids. CDR1 and CDR2 from the germline V gene are SGHTA and FQGNSA. V dropped 5 bases and J dropped 5; count of bases not matched to a gene: 14. CDR3 sequence (DNA): TGTGCCAGCAGCCCAACCTACAGGGGCCGAACTTATGGCTACACCTTC. It codes for CASSPTYRGRTYGYTF.

This clone showed up just a few times. J is TRBJ1-5 and V is TRBV2; TRBD1 matches 7 bases. The CDR3 has 15 residues. Germline V lookup: CDR1 SNHLY, CDR2 FYNNEI. Trimming took 2 bases from V and 4 from J; bases not matched to a gene: 5. CDR3 nucleotide sequence: TGTGCCAGCAGTGAAACGGGACAGAAAAATCAGCCCCAGCATTTT. This codes for CASSETGQKNQPQHF.

The chain links TRBV5-8 to TRBJ2-7, with TRBD1 identical over 9 bases. The V segment lost 0 bases and the J segment 3 bases; nucleotides outside the gene matches: 10. Germline loops: CDR1 SGHTS, CDR2 YDEGEE. This CDR3 spans 17 amino acids. CDR3 in DNA: TGTGCCAGCAGCTTGGGGGGGGCCGGGACAGGGTACTACGAGCAGTACTTC. The encoded protein is CASSLGGAGTGYYEQYF.

The genes are TRBV5-8 and TRBJ1-4; D is possibly TRBD1 (5 bases). The CDR3 extends over 12 amino acids. The V end was cut by 1 base, the J end by 14 bases, with 12 bases between. Germline lookup yields CDR1 SGHTS and CDR2 YDEGEE. In DNA form, the CDR3 reads TGTGCCAGCAGCTTGAGAGGGGTTAATCTGTTTTTT. Translating it yields CASSLRGVNLFF.

The chain employs TRBV7-8 and TRBJ2-3; D not certain. V lost 5 bases and J lost 9, with 15 bases in between. This CDR3 spans 13 amino acids. Germline V gives CDR1 SGHVS, CDR2 FQNEAQ. The CDR3 loop reads CASSMHDEATQYF. CDR3 bases: TGTGCCAGCAGCATGCACGACGAGGCCACGCAGTATTTT.

This chain uses TRBV6-2 or TRBV6-3 with TRBJ1-2; a possible D gene is TRBD1 (5 bases). This CDR3 region has 13 residues. Looked up from germline, CDR1 is MNHEY and CDR2 is SVGEGT. Trimming pared 2 bases from V and 5 bases from J, leaving 9 bases between. CDR3 bases: TGTGCCAGCAGTTACCTCGGGACTTATGGCTACACCTTC. It yields the protein CASSYLGTYGYTF.

J is TRBJ2-2 and V is TRBV7-8, with D perhaps TRBD2 (5 bases). There are 12 residues in the CDR3. Germline V lookup: CDR1 SGHVS, CDR2 FQNEAQ. Trimming pared 3 bases from V and 10 bases from J, leaving 9 bases between. The CDR3 nucleotides read TGTGCCAGCAGCTTCGGGATTACGGAGCTGTTTTTT. Amino acid sequence: CASSFGITELFF.

The chain uses TRBV4-1 and TRBJ1-5; D is uncertain. Trimming cost V 0 bases and J 6 bases, with 15 bases left between them. Germline loops: CDR1 MGHRA, CDR2 YSYEKL. This CDR3 comprises 16 residues. CDR3 in DNA: TGCGCCAGCAGCCAAGATATGGGCAGACCTTCTCAGCCCCAGCATTTT. It codes for CASSQDMGRPSQPQHF.

The chain combines TRBV6-2 or TRBV6-3 with TRBJ1-2; no reliable D call. Trimming removed 6 bases at V and 4 bases at J, with 21 bases between. Per the germline V gene, CDR1 is MNHEY and CDR2 is SVGEGT. CDR3 size: 16 residues. CDR3: CASSPPPQRGSYGYTF. The CDR3 DNA follows: TGTGCCAGCAGCCCCCCCCCTCAGCGCGGCAGCTATGGCTACACCTTC.

J is TRBJ1-2 and V is TRBV30; 8 bases map to TRBD1. The germline gives CDR1 GTSNPN, CDR2 SVGIG (reference sequence). This CDR3 region has 13 residues. V dropped 7 bases and J dropped 5; count of bases not matched to a gene: 9. The CDR3 sequence is CAYGTGTGYGYTF. CDR3 nucleotides: TGTGCCTATGGAACCGGGACAGGATATGGCTACACCTTC. Variable domain in full (rest from reference TRBV30 and TRBJ1-2): SQTIHQWPATLVQPVGSPLSLECTVEGTSNPNLYWYRQAAGRGLQLLFYSVGIGQISSEVPQNLSASRPQDRQFILSSKKLLLSDSGFYLCAYGTGTGYGYTFGSGTRLTVV.

V is TRBV30 and J is TRBJ2-4, with a possible D match to TRBD2 (6 bases). Trimming stripped 4 bases from V and 8 bases from J, with 9 bases between. Germline-derived CDR1 and CDR2 are GTSNPN and SVGIG (reference sequence). There are 11 residues in the CDR3. CDR3 DNA: TGTGCCTGGATTCGCGGGGACATTCAGTACTTC. Its translation is CAWIRGDIQYF.

The rearrangement links TRBV2 to TRBJ2-3, with D possibly TRBD2 on 5 matching bases. Trimming stripped 6 bases from V and 6 bases from J, with 16 bases between. CDR1 SNHLY and CDR2 FYNNEI come from the germline V gene. The CDR3 contains 14 residues. CDR3 nucleotide sequence: TGTGCCAGCAGACCTGAGGGCTGGCGGGATACGCAGTATTTT. This codes for CASRPEGWRDTQYF.

The V call is TRBV4-1, the J call TRBJ1-2, with D unclear. Germline CDR1 reads MGHRA; CDR2 reads YSYEKL. The CDR3 has 14 residues. Between the trimmed V and J ends, which lost 0 bases and 4 bases, there was a span of 9 bases. The CDR3 nucleotides read TGCGCCAGCAGCCAAGATCCGGGATTCTATGGCTACACCTTC. Protein product: CASSQDPGFYGYTF.

The chain links TRBV23-1 to TRBJ1-1; D unresolved. TRBV23-1 qualifies as an ORF whose function is uncertain. There are 20 residues in the CDR3. Here the CDR3 DNA reads TGCGCTCCAGCAGGATTTTGGTCCGGCATTTTATGGTTTGGCGGCACTGAAGCTTTCTTT. It is translated as CAPAGFWSGILWFGGTEAFF.

The chain uses TRBV6-5 and TRBJ2-7, with D possibly being TRBD1 (6 bases). The V gene lost 4 bases and the J gene lost 6 bases, with 13 bases spanning the gap. The CDR3 covers 13 residues. Germline CDR1 MNHEY, CDR2 SVGAGI. As DNA, the CDR3 is TGTGCCAGCAGTTTTACACAGGGAGCCGAGCAGTACTTC. This codes for CASSFTQGAEQYF.

The chain is built from TRBV3-1 (or the pseudogene TRBV3-2) and TRBJ2-7; D remains unclear. The ends were cut back, 4 bases at V and 3 bases at J, with 16 bases in the middle. The germline V gene encodes CDR1 LGHDT and CDR2 YNNKEL (reference sequence). The CDR3 runs to 15 residues. The CDR3 loop is CASSLGPERGYEQYF. The CDR3 DNA sequence: TGTGCCAGCAGCCTTGGGCCCGAGAGAGGCTACGAGCAGTACTTC.

In its sample, this clone was seen once. V is TRBV5-6 and J is TRBJ2-3, with D unresolved. V lost 0 bases and J lost 3, with 11 bases in between. In germline, CDR1 is SGHDT, CDR2 YYEEEE. The CDR3 spans 15 residues. The CDR3 reads CASSLVAAKTDTQYF. The CDR3 DNA follows: TGTGCCAGCAGCTTGGTAGCCGCAAAGACAGATACGCAGTATTTT.

This chain links TRBV6-2 or TRBV6-3 with TRBJ1-1; D is ambiguous. Germline V lookup: CDR1 MNHEY, CDR2 SVGEGT. Trimming pared 4 bases from V and 4 bases from J, leaving 4 bases between. This CDR3 spans 11 amino acids. CDR3 DNA: TGTGCCAGCAGTTTTGGCACTGAAGCTTTCTTT. As protein: CASSFGTEAFF.

The chain recombines TRBV19 with TRBJ2-3, with 8 bases that match TRBD1. The CDR3 loop spans 14 amino acids. The V gene end was trimmed by 5 bases and the J gene end by 0 bases; junction bases not matched to a gene: 1. Germline loops: CDR1 LNHDA, CDR2 SQIVND (reference sequence). The CDR3 DNA reads as TGTGCCAGTAGTGACAGGGGAAGCACAGATACGCAGTATTTT. It translates to CASSDRGSTDTQYF. Using reference TRBV19 and TRBJ2-3 for the parts outside the CDR3, the full variable domain is DGGITQSPKYLFRKEGQNVTLSCEQNLNHDAMYWYRQDPGQGLRLIYYSQIVNDFQKGDIAEGYSVSREKKESFPLTVTSAQKNPTAFYLCASSDRGSTDTQYFGPGTRLTVL.

The V and J genes are TRBV9 and TRBJ2-5, with 10 nucleotides matching TRBD2. The CDR3 runs 19 residues. J gave up 5 bases and V 3 bases, and 19 bases lay outside the gene matches. From germline, CDR1 is SGDLS and CDR2 YYNGEE. The CDR3 DNA is TGTGCCAGCAGCGACCCCCAGACTAGCGGGCCCGTTACCGGTGAGACCCAGTACTTC. Its translation is CASSDPQTSGPVTGETQYF.

Only one count was recorded for this clone. The rearrangement links TRBV14 to TRBJ1-1, with D perhaps TRBD1 (6 bases). The CDR3 extends over 15 amino acids. CDR1 and CDR2 from the germline V gene are SGHDN and FVKESK. V lost 8 bases to trimming and J lost 1 base, with 17 bases between them. CDR3 nucleotide sequence: TGTGCCAGCTCCCAGGGGAGACAGACGAACACTGAAGCTTTCTTT. Its translation: CASSQGRQTNTEAFF.

In regard to this clone: In the same sample, other DNA sequences code for this CDR3. The rearrangement uses TRBV5-1 and TRBJ1-2; TRBD1 matches 10 bases. The V gene end was trimmed by 4 bases and the J gene end by 8 bases; junction bases not matched to a gene: 8. Germline assignment: CDR1 SGHRS and CDR2 YFSETQ. CDR3 length: 14 amino acids. CDR3 protein: CASSPEGQGYGYTF. As DNA, the CDR3 is TGCGCCAGCAGCCCGGAGGGACAGGGGTACGGCTACACCTTC.